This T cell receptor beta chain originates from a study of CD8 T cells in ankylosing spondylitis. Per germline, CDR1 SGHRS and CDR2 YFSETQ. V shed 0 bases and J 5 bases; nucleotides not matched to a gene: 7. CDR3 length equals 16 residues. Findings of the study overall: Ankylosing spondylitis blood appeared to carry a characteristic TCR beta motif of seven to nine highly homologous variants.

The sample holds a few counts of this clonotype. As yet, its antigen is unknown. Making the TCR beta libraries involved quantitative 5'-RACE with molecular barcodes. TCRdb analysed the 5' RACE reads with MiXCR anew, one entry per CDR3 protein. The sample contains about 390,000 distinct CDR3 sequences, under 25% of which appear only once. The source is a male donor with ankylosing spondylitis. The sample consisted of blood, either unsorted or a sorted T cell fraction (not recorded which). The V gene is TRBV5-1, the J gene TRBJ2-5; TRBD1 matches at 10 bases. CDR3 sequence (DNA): TGCGCCAGCAGCTTGGATCAGACAGGGGGCTGGGAGACCCAGTACTTC. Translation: CASSLDQTGGWETQYF.